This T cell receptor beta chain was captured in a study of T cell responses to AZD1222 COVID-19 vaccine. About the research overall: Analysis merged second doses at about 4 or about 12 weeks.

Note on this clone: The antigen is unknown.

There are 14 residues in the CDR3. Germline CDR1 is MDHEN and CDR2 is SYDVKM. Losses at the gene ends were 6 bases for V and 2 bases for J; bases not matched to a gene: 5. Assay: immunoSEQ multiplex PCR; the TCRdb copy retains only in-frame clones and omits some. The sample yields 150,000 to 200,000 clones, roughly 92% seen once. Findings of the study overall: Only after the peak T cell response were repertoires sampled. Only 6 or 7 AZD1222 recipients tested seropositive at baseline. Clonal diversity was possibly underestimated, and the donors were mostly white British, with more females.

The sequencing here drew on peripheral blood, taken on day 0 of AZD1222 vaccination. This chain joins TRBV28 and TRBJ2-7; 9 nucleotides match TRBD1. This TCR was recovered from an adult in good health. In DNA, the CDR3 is TGTGCCAGCAGAGGGACAGGGACTCCCTACGAGCAGTACTTC. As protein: CASRGTGTPYEQYF. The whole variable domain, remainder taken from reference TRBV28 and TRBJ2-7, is DVKVTQSSRYLVKRTGEKVFLECVQDMDHENMFWYRQDPGLGLRLIYFSYDVKMKEKGDIPEGYSVSREKKERFSLILESASTNQTSMYLCASRGTGTPYEQYFGPGTRLTVT.